What follows is one T cell receptor beta chain and its context. Its target is not known. Sequencing targeted TCR beta in blood CD8+ and CD4+ T cells. The control group consisted of healthy donors matched for age and sex. The sample originates from a study of CD8 T cells in Susac syndrome. Findings of the study overall: The study recognized that its TCR sequencing and HLA analysis covered a relatively small number of individuals.

Random hexamers were used to reverse transcribe roughly 0.45 to 1 ug of RNA. Across 54 Vbeta and 13 Jbeta, TCR beta CDR3 was amplified with immunoSEQ multiplex PCR. MiXCR, run by TCRdb on the immunoSEQ multiplex PCR reads, gives a single entry per CDR3 protein. The sample has about 20,000 distinct CDR3 sequences, 93% seen once. Trimming shortened V by 6 bases and J by 6 bases, and 20 bases separated the two germline ends. CDR1 and CDR2 (germline): LNHDA, SQIVND (reference sequence). CDR3 length: 15 amino acids. The origin of this receptor is a human donor in good health. This rearrangement joins TRBV19 to TRBJ1-2; possibly TRBD1 for D (5 bases). What was sequenced was CD8+ T cells from PBMCs. The CDR3 bases are TGTGCCAGTAGGGTGGACCGACAGTTCGGGGATGGCTACACCTTC. It specifies CASRVDRQFGDGYTF. Full variable domain (missing parts from reference TRBV19 and TRBJ1-2): DGGITQSPKYLFRKEGQNVTLSCEQNLNHDAMYWYRQDPGQGLRLIYYSQIVNDFQKGDIAEGYSVSREKKESFPLTVTSAQKNPTAFYLCASRVDRQFGDGYTFGSGTRLTVV.